The clone carrying this TCR beta chain occurred once. The antigen is undetermined. A multiplex PCR was run with 60 Vbeta primers and 13 Jbeta primers. Repertoires were generated with immunoSEQ multiplex PCR, while TCRdb's copy carries only in-frame clones and drops some. The sample shows roughly 150,000 clones, about 80% of them seen only once. Trimming cost V 10 bases and J 5 bases, with 21 bases left between them. Germline-derived CDR1 and CDR2 are SGHVS and FQNEAQ. This CDR3 region has 14 residues. These data originate in a study of cytomegalovirus exposure and HLA in healthy donors. Overall study context: Among the approximately 430 donors who were genotyped, roughly 86% fell in the genetic ancestry cluster that is associated with self-reported Caucasian donors. The study, taken as a whole, reports: An analysis that was carried out later associated 16,000 or so TCR beta sequences with HLA alleles at 0.05 false discovery rate. A missense variant in DCLRE1C was later tied to TCR beta V- and J-gene trimming.

The clonotype was recovered from a woman in her forties in good health and CMV-seronegative. V is TRBV7-8 and J is TRBJ2-7; the D gene is possibly TRBD1 (5 bases). The source material was PBMCs. In nucleotides, the CDR3 is TGTGCCACGAAAGGGGCAGGGATGAACGACGAGCAGTACTTC. Translating it yields CATKGAGMNDEQYF. Filled out from reference TRBV7-8 and TRBJ2-7, the complete variable domain reads GAGVSQSPRYKVAKRGQDVALRCDPISGHVSLFWYQQALGQGPEFLTYFQNEAQLDKSGLPSDRFFAERPEGSVSTLKIQRTQQEDSAVYLCATKGAGMNDEQYFGPGTRLTVT.